This TCR beta chain was captured by sequencing in a study of regulatory T cells in long-lasting Graves disease. TCR beta libraries were built with iRepertoire HTBI primers and Arm-PCR of CDR3 regions. In the authors' methods: Identified across the samples were around 62 TRBV segments and around 14 TRBJ segments. Via MiXCR, TCRdb re-called the multiplex PCR reads, giving one row per CDR3 protein. The V and J calls were not made by the authors but by TCRdb's processing. Here the sample spans roughly 420,000 distinct CDR3 sequences, roughly 15% being singletons. Time point meaning: newly diagnosed GD, antithyroid drugs for less than 3 months. RNA extracted from PBMCs served as the sequencing template. In this cohort, patients came from an endocrinology department located in Xi'an, China. This clonotype was seen many times. The clonotype was recovered from a female donor with Graves disease. This specimen consisted of peripheral blood mononuclear cells (PBMCs), obtained at new diagnosis, from a patient treated with antithyroid drugs.

CDR3 DNA sequence: TGTGCCAGCAGCTTAACGCCAGGTCGGGAGCAGTACTTC. It codes for CASSLTPGREQYF. V is TRBV7-3 and J is TRBJ2-7; D is undetermined. The V gene's germline CDR1 is SGHTA and CDR2 FQGTGA. The CDR3 has 13 residues. V was cut by 0 bases and J by 7 bases, with 10 bases left in between.